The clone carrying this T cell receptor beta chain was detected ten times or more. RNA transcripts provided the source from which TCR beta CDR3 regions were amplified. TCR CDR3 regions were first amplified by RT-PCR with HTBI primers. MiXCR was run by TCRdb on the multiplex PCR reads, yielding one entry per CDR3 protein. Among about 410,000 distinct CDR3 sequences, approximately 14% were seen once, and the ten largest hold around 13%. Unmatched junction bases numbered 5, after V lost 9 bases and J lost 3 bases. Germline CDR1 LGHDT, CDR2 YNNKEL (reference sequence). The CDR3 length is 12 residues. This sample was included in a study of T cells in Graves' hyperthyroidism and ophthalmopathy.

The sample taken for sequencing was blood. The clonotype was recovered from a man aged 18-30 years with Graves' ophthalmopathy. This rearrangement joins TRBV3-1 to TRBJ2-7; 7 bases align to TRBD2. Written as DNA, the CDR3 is TGTGCCAGTGGGCTAGCGGACTACGAGCAGTACTTC. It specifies CASGLADYEQYF.